The present T cell receptor (beta chain) was sequenced within a study of OX40 agonist ivuxolimab in advanced cancers. Across the study: Partial responses were recorded for three patients, including one with hepatocellular carcinoma and two with cutaneous melanoma. General observations from the study: The authors also found low normalized T-cell clonal expansion in some nonresponders.

TCRdb's copy holds only in-frame clones and misses some; the assay was immunoSEQ multiplex PCR. The sample lists some 25,000 clones, approximately 78% occurring once. On this clone itself: The antigen remains unidentified.

This CDR3 comprises 13 residues. Per the germline V gene, CDR1 is GTSNPN and CDR2 is SVGIG (reference sequence). The germline V and J ends were trimmed by 0 bases and 4 bases, with 9 bases remaining between them. The clonotype originates from an adult with an advanced solid tumor such as melanoma, head and neck, liver or kidney cancer. Sequenced here: CD4+ or CD8+ T cells sorted from blood, sampled in a trial of the OX40 agonist ivuxolimab. The chain combines TRBV30 with TRBJ1-2; D might be TRBD1 (6 bases). CDR3 in amino acids: CAWSVGHRYGYTF. CDR3 DNA: TGTGCCTGGAGTGTGGGACATCGCTATGGCTACACCTTC.